Listed here are 20 T cell receptor beta chains from one sample, sequenced in a study of radiotherapy plus CTLA-4 blockade in lung cancer. The table came from immunoSEQ multiplex PCR; TCRdb's copy has only in-frame clones and leaves some out. The repertoire holds tens of thousands of clones, roughly 85% seen once, with 20% to 25% in the top ten. This sample comprised peripheral blood, obtained from a patient treated with radiotherapy plus ipilimumab. These receptors were obtained from a human donor with non-small cell lung cancer whose response to radiotherapy plus ipilimumab could not be evaluated.

The genes are TRBV28 and TRBJ2-7; 10 nucleotides line up with TRBD2. Trimming at V came to 8 bases and at J to 2 bases, leaving 9 bases not matched to a gene. The CDR3 runs to 15 residues. Germline V CDR1 and CDR2: MDHEN, SYDVKM. CDR3 nucleotides: TGTGCCAGCCTCTCGCGAGCGGGAGGGGCCTACGAGCAGTACTTC. The encoded protein is CASLSRAGGAYEQYF.

CDR3 in DNA: TGTGCCAGCAGCTTAATCAGGGGTAGCACAGATACGCAGTATTTT. Translated: CASSLIRGSTDTQYF. The chain has TRBV7-3 and TRBJ2-3; weak D call: TRBD1 (6 bases). Trimming took 1 base from V and 0 from J, leaving 8 bases between them. The CDR3 spans 15 residues. Per germline, CDR1 SGHTA and CDR2 FQGTGA.

The V call is TRBV4-1, the J call TRBJ2-1; 8 bases fit TRBD1. This CDR3 comprises 19 residues. Germline values: CDR1 MGHRA, CDR2 YSYEKL. With V trimmed by 0 bases and J by 0 bases, 10 bases remained unmatched. The CDR3 loop reads CASSQDKPGGSSSYNEQFF. The CDR3 region has the DNA TGCGCCAGCAGCCAAGATAAGCCAGGGGGCTCGAGCTCCTACAATGAGCAGTTCTTC.

The genes are TRBV14 and TRBJ1-2; possibly TRBD1 for D (5 bases). The germline gives CDR1 SGHDN, CDR2 FVKESK. V was trimmed by 0 bases and J by 8 bases, leaving 10 bases between them. This CDR3 region has 13 residues. The CDR3 sequence is CASSQESGRGYTF. CDR3 DNA: TGTGCCAGCAGCCAAGAATCAGGGCGGGGCTACACCTTC.

The chain joins TRBV11-2 to TRBJ2-7, with a weak D call TRBD2 (6 bases). Germline values: CDR1 SGHAT, CDR2 FQNNGV. The CDR3 sequence is 16 residues long. V lost 1 base, J lost 9 bases, and 22 bases lay in between. Written as DNA, the CDR3 is TGTGCCAGCAGCTTAGGGAGGAGGGCCGAAGTTTTTGGGCAGTACTTC. This encodes CASSLGRRAEVFGQYF.

V is TRBV7-3 and J is TRBJ1-2; TRBD1 might be the D (6 bases). CDR3 length: 13 residues. V was cut by 5 bases and J by 4 bases, with 11 bases left in between. CDR1 is SGHTA and CDR2 is FQGTGA in the germline V gene. The CDR3: CASSTLGGYGYTF. CDR3 DNA sequence: TGTGCCAGCAGCACCTTAGGGGGCTATGGCTACACCTTC.

The sample holds one count of this clone. This chain connects TRBV7-8 to TRBJ2-3, with D perhaps matching TRBD1 (8 bases). V lost 6 bases to trimming and J lost 4 bases, with 14 bases between them. The CDR3 sequence is 14 residues long. Germline-derived CDR1 and CDR2 are SGHVS and FQNEAQ. CDR3 in amino acids: CASREQGGADTQYF. The DNA for the CDR3 is TGTGCCAGCAGGGAACAGGGGGGGGCAGATACGCAGTATTTT. Complete variable domain (other parts from reference TRBV7-8 and TRBJ2-3): GAGVSQSPRYKVAKRGQDVALRCDPISGHVSLFWYQQALGQGPEFLTYFQNEAQLDKSGLPSDRFFAERPEGSVSTLKIQRTQQEDSAVYLCASREQGGADTQYFGPGTRLTVL.

This clone was observed a single time. This chain links TRBV5-1 with TRBJ2-7; the match to TRBD1 covers 7 bases. The V gene's germline CDR1 is SGHRS and CDR2 YFSETQ. V was clipped by 4 bases and J by 5 bases; unmatched bases: 9. CDR3 size: 14 residues. As DNA, the CDR3 is TGCGCCAGCAGCCCCGGGACAGCAGTGGACGAGCAGTACTTC. The encoded protein is CASSPGTAVDEQYF.

V is TRBV7-8 and J is TRBJ1-6, with D possibly TRBD1 on 6 matching bases. The V end lost 4 bases, the J end lost 3 bases, and 16 bases lay between the germline ends. The CDR3 contains 17 residues. Germline V gene data show CDR1 as SGHVS and CDR2 as FQNEAQ. CDR3 in amino acids: CASSSGAAGNYNSPLHF. The CDR3 DNA reads TGTGCCAGCAGCTCAGGGGCGGCAGGGAACTATAATTCACCCCTCCACTTT.

The rearrangement uses TRBV2 and TRBJ2-7, with a weak D call TRBD2 (6 bases). Germline CDR1 reads SNHLY; CDR2 reads FYNNEI. V shed 7 bases and J shed 9 bases, with 22 bases lying between them. This CDR3 spans 14 amino acids. The CDR3 nucleotides read TGTGCCAGCAAATCTTTCGGGGCCCTGGGGGGGCAGTACTTC. This codes for CASKSFGALGGQYF.

The rearrangement joins TRBV19 to TRBJ2-1; no firm D call. Trimming left V 9 bases short and J 8 bases short, with 8 bases between. Germline V gene sequence: CDR1 LNHDA, CDR2 SQIVND (reference sequence). This CDR3 region has 10 residues. CDR3 DNA: TGTGCCAGGCGCCGGTATGAGCAGTTCTTC. Translating it yields CARRRYEQFF.

This rearrangement joins TRBV10-3 to TRBJ1-1; 10 nucleotides agree with TRBD1. Germline V gives CDR1 ENHRY, CDR2 SYGVKD. V gave up 6 bases and J gave up 0 bases; unmatched junction bases: 7. The CDR3 is 16 residues long. The CDR3 spells CAIRRQGAKVNTEAFF. CDR3 DNA sequence: TGTGCCATCAGAAGACAGGGGGCGAAGGTGAACACTGAAGCTTTCTTT.

The table lists this clone with a count of one. Here the CDR3 reads CASSPGLAAGNEQFF. The CDR3 DNA reads TGCGCCAGCAGCCCGGGACTAGCAGCGGGCAATGAGCAGTTCTTC. The chain uses TRBV5-1 and TRBJ2-1; 9 bases align to TRBD2. Germline V gene data show CDR1 as SGHRS and CDR2 as YFSETQ. Losses at the gene ends were 4 bases for V and 6 bases for J; bases not matched to a gene: 8. The CDR3 is 15 amino acids.

V and J are TRBV7-8 and TRBJ2-5, with D uncertain. This CDR3 is 12 amino acids long. The V gene lost 0 bases and the J gene lost 7 bases, with 6 bases spanning the gap. CDR1 is SGHVS, CDR2 FQNEAQ, per germline. CDR3 in amino acids: CASSLAVGTQYF. The CDR3 nucleotides are TGTGCCAGCAGCTTAGCGGTCGGGACCCAGTACTTC.

This sequence joins TRBV11-2 and TRBJ2-2, with D uncertain. Trimming stripped 1 base from V and 2 bases from J, with 8 bases between. The V gene's germline CDR1 is SGHAT and CDR2 FQNNGV. This CDR3 has 15 residues. The CDR3 sequence is CASSLGLLNTGELFF. The CDR3 region has the DNA TGTGCCAGCAGCTTAGGGCTTCTTAACACCGGGGAGCTGTTTTTT.

The chain combines TRBV4-1 with TRBJ2-1; no clear D. V gave up 1 base and J gave up 0 bases, with 7 bases separating them. The germline CDR1 and CDR2 sequences are MGHRA and YSYEKL. This CDR3 is built from 15 residues. This CDR3 reads CASSQGQFSYNEQFF. CDR3 in DNA: TGCGCCAGCAGCCAAGGACAATTCTCCTACAATGAGCAGTTCTTC.

The chain is built from TRBV29-1 and TRBJ1-1; unclear D gene. The length of the CDR3 is 11 residues. The V gene lost 3 bases and the J gene lost 5 bases, with 7 bases spanning the gap. The germline CDR1 and CDR2 sequences are SQVTM and ANQGSEA. CDR3 residues: CSVDPGTEAFF. The CDR3 nucleotides read TGCAGCGTTGACCCGGGGACTGAAGCTTTCTTT.

The CDR3 loop is CASSKRQGVTGELFF. As DNA, the CDR3 is TGTGCCAGCAGCAAAAGACAGGGGGTCACCGGGGAGCTGTTTTTT. The V call is TRBV7-9, the J call TRBJ2-2, with 9 bases identical to TRBD1. Germline CDR1 and CDR2: SEHNR and FQNEAQ (reference sequence). J was trimmed by 4 bases and V by 5 bases; bases with no gene match: 5. There are 15 residues in the CDR3.

In this sample, this clone turned up once. The rearrangement links TRBV10-3 to TRBJ2-5; TRBD2 aligns across 7 bases. The trim removed 2 bases at V and 11 bases at J, leaving 17 bases unmatched. The V gene's germline CDR1 is ENHRY and CDR2 SYGVKD. This CDR3 spans 16 amino acids. The CDR3 here is CAISEPRTRSAGEQYF. The DNA for the CDR3 is TGTGCCATCAGTGAGCCGCGGACACGATCTGCGGGGGAGCAGTACTTC.

Here the CDR3 DNA reads TGTGCCAGCAGCTGGGGACAGGGAAGCACTGAAGCTTTCTTT. This codes for CASSWGQGSTEAFF. The chain joins TRBV5-5 to TRBJ1-1, with 9 positions matching TRBD1. V gave up 3 bases and J gave up 4 bases; unmatched junction bases: 4. The CDR3 sequence is 14 residues long. CDR1 is SGHKS and CDR2 is YYEKEE in the germline V gene (reference sequence).